These 32 T cell receptor beta chains were sequenced from one sample in a study of patients and donors after allogeneic stem cell transplantation. Using its own MiXCR run on the RT-PCR reads, TCRdb lists one record per CDR3 protein. The sample holds 90,000 to 120,000 distinct CDR3 sequences, around 36% seen once. Sequencing used blood, either unsorted or a sorted T cell fraction (not recorded which). Every receptor here comes from a human donor who was either an allogeneic HSCT recipient or a stem cell or donor lymphocyte infusion donor (not recorded which). It is not recorded whose cells these are; they may come from a transplant donor.

This clonotype showed up just a few times. The chain joins TRBV5-1 to TRBJ1-1; no clear D. Trimming took off 5 bases at V and 3 bases at J, with 8 bases between the two ends. This CDR3 comprises 12 residues. CDR1 SGHRS and CDR2 YFSETQ come from the germline V gene. CDR3 sequence: CASRAGHTEAFF. For the CDR3, the DNA is TGCGCCAGCAGAGCAGGACACACTGAAGCTTTCTTT.

The chain carries TRBV28 and TRBJ2-7, with 8 bases that match TRBD1. Germline V gene sequence: CDR1 MDHEN, CDR2 SYDVKM. The CDR3 contains 15 residues. V trimming: 2 bases; J trimming: 4 bases; junction bases outside the gene matches: 7. CDR3 amino acids: CASSLGPGGRYEQYF. CDR3 bases: TGTGCCAGCAGTTTAGGACCAGGGGGCCGATACGAGCAGTACTTC.

This clonotype was observed a few times. The genes are TRBV7-9 and TRBJ2-2; D unclear. Germline loops: CDR1 SEHNR, CDR2 FQNEAQ (reference sequence). V was cut by 0 bases and J by 5 bases, with 13 bases left in between. The CDR3 sequence is 16 residues long. In nucleotides, the CDR3 is TGTGCCAGCAGCTTAGCCCTAGTAATGAGGACCGGGGAGCTGTTTTTT. This gives the protein CASSLALVMRTGELFF.

The chain is built from TRBV24-1 and TRBJ2-6; the match to TRBD1 covers 9 bases. The trim removed 3 bases at V and 0 bases at J, leaving 8 bases unmatched. Germline V CDR1 and CDR2: KGHDR, SFDVKD. The CDR3 extends over 19 amino acids. CDR3 protein: CATSDPTGGGGSGANVLTF. The CDR3 DNA sequence: TGTGCCACCAGTGATCCAACAGGGGGCGGGGGCTCTGGGGCCAACGTCCTGACTTTC.

In this sample, this clonotype turned up a few times. The V call is TRBV12-3 or TRBV12-4, the J call TRBJ2-7; D gene uncertain. The germline V and J ends were trimmed by 2 bases and 5 bases, with 10 bases remaining between them. The CDR3 has 13 residues. CDR3 DNA sequence: TGTGCCAGCAGTTTAAGTTGGGTCCACGAGCAGTACTTC. As protein: CASSLSWVHEQYF.

The genes are TRBV20-1 and TRBJ1-6; D is uncertain. The CDR3 covers 15 residues. The germline V gene has CDR1 DFQATT and CDR2 SNEGSKA (reference sequence). Between the trimmed V and J ends, which lost 3 bases and 4 bases, there was a span of 13 bases. CDR3 in amino acids: CSASRTATYNSPLHF. The CDR3 DNA sequence: TGCAGTGCTAGTAGGACGGCGACATATAATTCACCCCTCCACTTT.

This chain joins TRBV5-1 and TRBJ1-6; a weak D match, TRBD1 (5 bases). The CDR3 consists of 15 residues. Trimming cost V 0 bases and J 7 bases, with 11 bases left between them. Germline V gene lookup returns CDR1 SGHRS and CDR2 YFSETQ. The CDR3 DNA sequence: TGCGCCAGCAGCTTGGAGCAAAGGGGAAATTCACCCCTCCACTTT. Its protein is CASSLEQRGNSPLHF.

In regard to this clonotype: The junction differs from germline at one of its ends, possibly a read error. The V and J genes are TRBV7-2 and TRBJ2-5; the D gene is possibly TRBD2 (6 bases). The CDR3 extends over 15 amino acids. Germline V gene lookup returns CDR1 SGHTA and CDR2 FQGNSA. The CDR3 is CASSSSEALPRTRYF. The CDR3, as DNA: TGTGCCAGCAGTTCTAGCGAGGCCCTCCCAAGGACCCGGTACTTC. Full variable domain (rest looked up from reference TRBV7-2 and TRBJ2-5): GAGVSQSPSNKVTEKGKDVELRCDPISGHTALYWYRQSLGQGLEFLIYFQGNSAPDKSGLPSDRFSAERTGGSVSTLTIQRTQQEDSAVYLCASSSSEALPRTRYFGPGTRLLVL.

This clonotype was picked up a small number of times. The rearrangement links TRBV11-3 to TRBJ1-3; a possible D gene is TRBD1 (5 bases). V lost 5 bases to trimming and J lost 0 bases, with 14 bases between them. The CDR3 spans 16 residues. Looked up from germline, CDR1 is SGHNT and CDR2 is YENEEA. The CDR3 region has the DNA TGTGCCAGCAGCCTAAGACAGCTCCACTCTGGAAACACCATATATTTT. It translates to CASSLRQLHSGNTIYF.

This clonotype was observed a few times. V is TRBV18 and J is TRBJ1-1; no reliable D call. V lost 0 bases to trimming and J lost 0 bases, with 8 bases between them. This CDR3 is 15 amino acids long. Germline lookup yields CDR1 KGHSH and CDR2 LQKENI. The CDR3 is CASSPPPAVNTEAFF. As DNA, the CDR3 is TGTGCCAGCTCACCACCTCCCGCCGTGAACACTGAAGCTTTCTTT.

The genes are TRBV5-1 and TRBJ2-3, with D perhaps matching TRBD2 (7 bases). Germline V gives CDR1 SGHRS, CDR2 YFSETQ. The CDR3 contains 15 residues. The germline V and J ends were trimmed by 6 bases and 4 bases, with 18 bases remaining between them. The CDR3 spells CASKMGGGHPDTQYF. The DNA for the CDR3 is TGCGCCAGCAAGATGGGAGGGGGGCACCCAGATACGCAGTATTTT.

This clonotype was recorded a few times. This chain joins TRBV20-1 and TRBJ1-1; D is perhaps TRBD1 (6 bases). V was clipped by 3 bases and J by 4 bases, with 12 bases between them. Germline CDR1 and CDR2: DFQATT and SNEGSKA (reference sequence). This CDR3 region has 13 residues. The CDR3, as DNA: TGCAGTGCTAGGGTACAGGGATTCACTGAAGCTTTCTTT. Translating gives CSARVQGFTEAFF.

On this clonotype: An end of the junction does not agree with germline; a read error may underlie this. V is TRBV12-3 or TRBV12-4 and J is TRBJ2-4; 7 bases match TRBD2. The CDR3 sequence is 15 residues long. The CDR3 DNA is TGTGCCAGCAGTTTTGGCGGGAGCGTTAAAAACTTTCAGTACTTC. Amino acid sequence: CASSFGGSVKNFQYF.

This clonotype was picked up a small number of times. The chain has TRBV4-3 and TRBJ1-6; D is undetermined. The germline V gene has CDR1 LGHNA and CDR2 YSLEER. This CDR3 is built from 17 residues. The V and J ends lost 4 bases and 5 bases respectively, with 18 bases between them. The CDR3 bases are TGCGCCAGCAGCCCTAGTAGGCCCGTAGAAAATAATTCACCCCTCCACTTT. It specifies CASSPSRPVENNSPLHF.

The V gene is TRBV6-1, the J gene TRBJ2-1; no definite D call. The CDR3 length is 15 residues. V gave up 6 bases and J gave up 0 bases, with 12 bases separating them. Germline CDR1 reads MNHNS; CDR2 reads SASEGT. The DNA for the CDR3 is TGTGCCAGCAGCGAACCCGCGAGCTCCTACAATGAGCAGTTCTTC. Its protein product is CASSEPASSYNEQFF.

In this sample, this clonotype is medium-sized (0.01 to 0.1%). The chain is built from TRBV20-1 and TRBJ2-5, with TRBD2 matching 11 bases. CDR1 and CDR2 from the germline V gene are DFQATT and SNEGSKA (reference sequence). The junction had 3 bases not matched to a gene; V was cut back by 1 base and J by 5 bases. The CDR3 is made up of 14 amino acids. DNA of the CDR3: TGCAGTGCTAGAGGACTAGCGGGAATGGAGACCCAGTACTTC. Its protein is CSARGLAGMETQYF.

The chain recombines TRBV6-5 with TRBJ1-2; the D gene is possibly TRBD1 (5 bases). V was pared by 3 bases and J by 2 bases, with 13 bases between. The CDR3 length is 15 residues. Germline assignment: CDR1 MNHEY and CDR2 SVGAGI. The CDR3 here is CASSYWQGGNYGYTF. CDR3 in DNA: TGTGCCAGCAGTTATTGGCAGGGAGGAAACTATGGCTACACCTTC.

V usage is TRBV29-1 and J usage is TRBJ1-2; 8 nucleotides match TRBD1. Looked up from germline, CDR1 is SQVTM and CDR2 is ANQGSEA. V lost 0 bases, J lost 5 bases, and 14 bases stayed unmatched. The CDR3 has 17 residues. The CDR3 coding sequence is TGCAGCGTTGAAGACGCGGATCCAACCGGGACAGGATATGGCTACACCTTC. Its translation is CSVEDADPTGTGYGYTF.

This clonotype was picked up a small number of times. The chain joins TRBV12-3 or TRBV12-4 to TRBJ1-6; D may be TRBD1 (5 bases). This CDR3 has 15 amino acids. V dropped 5 bases and J dropped 3 bases, with 11 bases sitting between them. The CDR3 nucleotides are TGTGCCAGCAGTCCTCAGGGAAACTATAATTCACCCCTCCACTTT. Protein: CASSPQGNYNSPLHF.

This clonotype was observed many times. The rearrangement links TRBV11-3 to TRBJ1-1; D is ambiguous. The V end lost 1 base, the J end lost 5 bases, and 17 bases lay between the germline ends. CDR1 and CDR2 (germline): SGHNT, YENEEA. CDR3 length: 16 amino acids. Here the CDR3 DNA reads TGTGCCAGCAGCTTAGCTTTCGGGGAAGAATGGACTGAAGCTTTCTTT. This encodes CASSLAFGEEWTEAFF.

CDR3 in DNA: TGTGCCAGCAGTTTAAGTTTGGGGCGGTCCCTCTACAATGAGCAGTTCTTC. Residues: CASSLSLGRSLYNEQFF. V gene TRBV28 combines with J gene TRBJ2-1; possible D gene TRBD1, 5 bases. The CDR3 loop spans 17 amino acids. The ends were cut back, 2 bases at V and 3 bases at J, with 17 bases in the middle. From germline, CDR1 is MDHEN and CDR2 SYDVKM.

The chain is built from TRBV28 and TRBJ2-1; TRBD2 matches at 11 bases. The CDR3 is 15 residues long. V was pared by 5 bases and J by 7 bases, with 7 bases of the junction left unmatched. In germline, CDR1 is MDHEN, CDR2 SYDVKM. The chain's CDR3 is CASSPRLAGMNEQFF. In nucleotides, the CDR3 is TGTGCCAGCAGTCCGCGACTAGCGGGAATGAATGAGCAGTTCTTC.

The V and J genes are TRBV12-3 or TRBV12-4 and TRBJ2-1; 8 positions agree with TRBD2. The junction had 9 bases not matched to a gene; V was cut back by 2 bases and J by 6 bases. The CDR3 length is 16 residues. The chain's CDR3 is CASSLPGTRRVNEQFF. The CDR3, as DNA: TGTGCCAGCAGTTTACCCGGGACTAGGCGGGTCAATGAGCAGTTCTTC.

The rearrangement links TRBV7-3 to TRBJ1-1; the D gene is possibly TRBD1 (5 bases). CDR1 and CDR2 from the germline V gene are SGHTA and FQGTGA. The V gene lost 5 bases and the J gene lost 1 base, with 8 bases spanning the gap. The CDR3 sequence is 13 residues long. CDR3 sequence (DNA): TGTGCCAGCAGCAAGGGACCGAACACTGAAGCTTTCTTT. Amino acids: CASSKGPNTEAFF.

The rearrangement links TRBV2 to TRBJ1-3; D possibly corresponds to TRBD1 (6 bases). Trimming took 5 bases from V and 3 from J, leaving 11 bases between them. Germline loops: CDR1 SNHLY, CDR2 FYNNEI. The CDR3 is 14 residues long. As DNA, the CDR3 is TGTGCCAGCAGTCTACAGGGCTTTGGAAACACCATATATTTT. It yields the protein CASSLQGFGNTIYF.

The chain has TRBV9 and TRBJ1-5; no firm D call. Germline CDR1 and CDR2: SGDLS and YYNGEE. The CDR3 contains 15 residues. Between the trimmed V and J ends, which lost 0 bases and 5 bases, there was a span of 12 bases. CDR3 DNA: TGTGCCAGCAGCGTAGGAGAAGGGTTCCATCAGCCCCAGCATTTT. Translating gives CASSVGEGFHQPQHF. The whole variable domain, filled in from reference TRBV9 and TRBJ1-5, reads DSGVTQTPKHLITATGQRVTLRCSPRSGDLSVYWYQQSLDQGLQFLIQYYNGEERAKGNILERFSAQQFPDLHSELNLSSLELGDSALYFCASSVGEGFHQPQHFGDGTRLSIL.

Concerning this clonotype itself: This CDR3 fails to terminate in the conserved phenylalanine or tryptophan, so it likely reflects a read error. V and J are TRBV18 and TRBJ1-3; D is unresolved. V shed 0 bases and J shed 3 bases, with 0 bases lying between them. CDR1 is KGHSH and CDR2 is LQKENI in the germline V gene. The length of the CDR3 is 12 residues. CDR3 DNA: TGTGCCAGCTCACCACCTGGAAACACCATATATTTG. This encodes CASSPPGNTIYL.

The chain uses TRBV20-1 and TRBJ2-1, with D tentatively TRBD1 (7 bases). The CDR3 runs 15 residues. CDR1 DFQATT and CDR2 SNEGSKA come from the germline V gene (reference sequence). Trimming removed 5 bases at V and 7 bases at J, with 21 bases between. CDR3 in DNA: TGCAGTGCTCCCCGACAGGGAGGCACCCTTAATGAGCAGTTCTTC. This gives the protein CSAPRQGGTLNEQFF.

This clonotype occurred a few times. The gene calls are TRBV11-2 and TRBJ1-2, with D perhaps matching TRBD1 (5 bases). The germline V gene has CDR1 SGHAT and CDR2 FQNNGV. There are 14 residues in the CDR3. V lost 5 bases and J 4 bases, leaving 14 bases between the germline ends. The CDR3 coding sequence is TGTGCCAGCAGCCTTCAGGGTCCCGCCTATGGCTACACCTTC. Encoded protein: CASSLQGPAYGYTF.

The chain links TRBV20-1 to TRBJ2-1, with D perhaps given as TRBD1 or TRBD2 (5 bases each). CDR1 and CDR2 (germline): DFQATT, SNEGSKA (reference sequence). The CDR3 totals 14 residues. V was trimmed by 0 bases and J by 7 bases, leaving 13 bases between them. This chain's CDR3 is CSARDAGTNNEQFF. The DNA of the CDR3 is TGCAGTGCTAGAGACGCAGGGACGAATAATGAGCAGTTCTTC.

The V call is TRBV7-2, the J call TRBJ2-2; D perhaps matches TRBD2 (6 bases). CDR3 length equals 15 residues. Germline V gene data show CDR1 as SGHTA and CDR2 as FQGNSA. V was shortened by 1 base and J by 4 bases, with 10 bases between the two germline ends. The CDR3 loop reads CASSLVLAPTGELFF. CDR3 nucleotide sequence: TGTGCCAGCAGCTTAGTACTAGCACCCACCGGGGAGCTGTTTTTT.

In its sample, this clonotype was seen a few times. The gene calls are TRBV3-2 and TRBJ1-5. TRBV3-2 represents a pseudogene. The CDR3 runs to 15 residues. The chain's CDR3 is CASSPRCGSNQPQHF. CDR3 bases: TGTGCCAGCAGTCCCCGATGTGGAAGCAATCAGCCCCAGCATTTT.